This TCR beta chain was sequenced in a study of CD4 T cells in relation to SARS-CoV-2 and coronaviruses. The overall study: ViraFEST: approximately 10-day antigen culture of PBMCs, then TCR beta CDR3 sequencing.

Assay used: immunoSEQ multiplex PCR; TCRdb lists only in-frame clones, some missing. The data show fewer than 25,000 clones, with about 70% seen just once and 15% to 20% held by the top ten. Comments on this clone: The antigen is not known.

The CDR3 runs 15 residues. Germline assignment: CDR1 SGHDN and CDR2 FVKESK. Trimming cost V 4 bases and J 9 bases; bases outside gene matches: 8. The unexposed donors gave CD4+ T cells in about 2011-2018, prior to COVID-19. CD4+ T cells were isolated from the cells after about nine days of culture. The source of this sequence is a human donor in good health. The chain has TRBV14 and TRBJ2-1, with 11 nucleotides matching TRBD2. Sequences were obtained from CD4+ T cells from PBMCs, cultured in vitro. The CDR3, as DNA: TGTGCCAGCAGCCCAGGACTAGCGGGCGTGGGTGAGCAGTTCTTC. It translates to CASSPGLAGVGEQFF.